The 28 T cell receptor beta chains below all came from one sample that was sequenced in a study of blood T cell repertoires in COVID-19. Some clones are missing from TCRdb's copy, which holds only in-frame ones; the method was immunoSEQ multiplex PCR. The data contain roughly 430,000 clones, 70% to 90% of them seen just once; the ten biggest clones take up roughly 2%. The sequencing sample was made of PBMCs or T cells enriched from blood (not recorded which). The receptors originated from a woman aged 35 to 49 with acute COVID-19.

The chain has TRBV5-1 and TRBJ2-7; D possibly corresponds to TRBD1 (5 bases). Germline V gene sequence: CDR1 SGHRS, CDR2 YFSETQ. This CDR3 has 14 residues. V lost 4 bases to trimming and J lost 6 bases, with 17 bases between them. In DNA form, the CDR3 reads TGCGCCAGCAGCAAGCAGGGTACACTCTTCGAGCAGTACTTC. This sequence encodes CASSKQGTLFEQYF.

This clone was detected once. This rearrangement joins TRBV19 to TRBJ1-1; no reliable D call. This CDR3 has 11 amino acids. V was cut by 10 bases and J by 4 bases, with 10 bases left in between. Germline V gene data show CDR1 as LNHDA and CDR2 as SQIVND (reference sequence). The CDR3 DNA is TGTGCCACCCAGATAAGCACTGAAGCTTTCTTT. This gives the protein CATQISTEAFF.

The V gene is TRBV6-5, the J gene TRBJ1-2, with D possibly being TRBD1 (5 bases). The germline V and J ends were trimmed by 6 bases and 8 bases, with 16 bases remaining between them. Germline V gene data show CDR1 as MNHEY and CDR2 as SVGAGI. CDR3 length: 13 amino acids. CDR3 sequence (DNA): TGTGCCAGCAGAGCAACCAGGGTGGGAGGCTACACCTTC. Translated, it gives CASRATRVGGYTF.

The CDR3 sequence: CASSYATGTNTGELFF. CDR3 in DNA: TGTGCCAGCAGTTACGCGACAGGGACCAACACCGGGGAGCTGTTTTTT. The chain uses TRBV6-5 and TRBJ2-2; TRBD1 agrees at 7 bases. The CDR3 covers 16 residues. The J segment lost 2 bases and the V segment lost 2 bases, leaving 5 bases of the junction unmatched. CDR1 MNHEY and CDR2 SVGAGI come from the germline V gene.

The gene calls are TRBV20-1 and TRBJ1-6, with 9 bases matching TRBD1. The CDR3 spans 15 residues. Per germline, CDR1 DFQATT and CDR2 SNEGSKA (reference sequence). The V segment lost 3 bases and the J segment 8 bases; nucleotides outside the gene matches: 8. The DNA for the CDR3 is TGCAGTGCTAGTGCACCGGGACAGGGTGATTCACCCCTCCACTTT. Its translation: CSASAPGQGDSPLHF.

V and J are TRBV5-1 and TRBJ2-2, with 8 bases lining up with TRBD2. J gave up 4 bases and V 1 base, and 9 bases lay outside the gene matches. CDR3 size: 17 residues. Looked up from germline, CDR1 is SGHRS and CDR2 is YFSETQ. The CDR3 spells CASSLFSGAGVTGELFF. The CDR3 DNA sequence: TGCGCCAGCAGCTTGTTCAGTGGAGCGGGGGTCACCGGGGAGCTGTTTTTT.

With respect to this clone: A junction boundary mismatches the germline segment, possibly from a read error. The chain employs TRBV28 and TRBJ2-1; 8 positions match TRBD2. The V gene's germline CDR1 is MDHEN and CDR2 SYDVKM. This CDR3 is 18 amino acids long. The CDR3 reads CASSFPSSGGASYNGQFF. The CDR3 DNA follows: TGTGCCAGCAGTTTCCCCTCCTCCGGGGGGGCGTCCTACAATGGGCAGTTCTTC.

This CDR3 is CASSQRQGRQETQYF. The CDR3 coding sequence is TGTGCCAGCAGCCAAAGACAGGGGAGGCAAGAGACCCAGTACTTC. V and J are TRBV11-3 and TRBJ2-5; 8 bases line up with TRBD1. This CDR3 has 15 residues. The J segment lost 2 bases and the V segment lost 5 bases, leaving 7 bases of the junction unmatched. Germline CDR1 SGHNT, CDR2 YENEEA.

This chain connects TRBV11-2 to TRBJ1-4; 8 nucleotides agree with TRBD1. CDR1 and CDR2 (germline): SGHAT, FQNNGV. This CDR3 region has 15 residues. V was clipped by 1 base and J by 8 bases; unmatched bases: 6. The CDR3 spells CASSLVAGGREKLFF. CDR3 bases: TGTGCCAGCAGCTTAGTAGCAGGGGGCCGGGAAAAACTGTTTTTT.

This clone was detected only once. The CDR3 nucleotides read TGTGCCAGCAGTCTTTCGAATGAGCAGTTCTTC. Residues: CASSLSNEQFF. This chain links TRBV6-5 with TRBJ2-1; D gene unclear. The CDR3 loop spans 11 amino acids. The V end lost 5 bases, the J end lost 7 bases, and 6 bases lay between the germline ends. Germline assignment: CDR1 MNHEY and CDR2 SVGAGI.

The genes are TRBV11-3 and TRBJ2-7; 9 nucleotides agree with TRBD1. Trimming at V came to 2 bases and at J to 5 bases, leaving 1 base not matched to a gene. The CDR3 extends over 13 amino acids. Germline lookup yields CDR1 SGHNT and CDR2 YENEEA. Written as DNA, the CDR3 is TGTGCCAGCAGCTTATGGGACAGGGACGAGCAGTACTTC. Amino acid sequence: CASSLWDRDEQYF. Supplemented by reference TRBV11-3 and TRBJ2-7, the full variable domain reads EAGVVQSPRYKIIEKKQPVAFWCNPISGHNTLYWYLQNLGQGPELLIRYENEEAVDDSQLPKDRFSAERLKGVDSTLKIQPAELGDSAVYLCASSLWDRDEQYFGPGTRLTVT.

The CDR3 bases are TGTGCCAGCACCCAATTTGGGGACATAAGTGGCTACACCTTC. The encoded protein is CASTQFGDISGYTF. The gene calls are TRBV2 and TRBJ1-2, with a weak D call TRBD1 (6 bases). Germline V CDR1 and CDR2: SNHLY, FYNNEI. The ends were cut back, 7 bases at V and 7 bases at J, with 19 bases in the middle. The CDR3 has 14 amino acids.

V is TRBV2 and J is TRBJ2-3; TRBD2 agrees at 8 bases. Germline CDR1 reads SNHLY; CDR2 reads FYNNEI. The CDR3 totals 16 residues. V lost 1 base to trimming and J lost 5 bases; unmatched junction nucleotides: 8. DNA of the CDR3: TGTGCCAGCAGTGAAGACCAGCGGGAGAGGGAAGATACGCAGTATTTT. The encoded protein is CASSEDQREREDTQYF.

The V call is TRBV29-1, the J call TRBJ2-1; 8 bases align to TRBD2. CDR3 size: 15 residues. CDR1 and CDR2 from the germline V gene are SQVTM and ANQGSEA. Unmatched junction bases numbered 13, after V lost 7 bases and J lost 5 bases. This CDR3 is CSARSPSGGHNEQFF. For the CDR3, the DNA is TGCAGCGCCCGCTCCCCGAGCGGGGGTCACAATGAGCAGTTCTTC.

This sequence joins TRBV6-5 and TRBJ2-5, with TRBD1 identical over 8 bases. The CDR3 spans 13 residues. V shed 7 bases, J shed 3 bases, and the junction held 4 bases outside the gene matches. Germline CDR1 is MNHEY and CDR2 is SVGAGI. The CDR3 sequence: CASNLDREETQYF. Written as DNA, the CDR3 is TGTGCCAGCAACCTGGACAGGGAAGAGACCCAGTACTTC.

The chain employs TRBV7-9 and TRBJ1-2; 9 bases match TRBD1. In germline, CDR1 is SEHNR, CDR2 FQNEAQ (reference sequence). V shed 6 bases, J shed 8 bases, and the junction held 13 bases outside the gene matches. This CDR3 comprises 15 residues. CDR3 DNA sequence: TGTGCCAGCAGTTACAGGGGGCGCATCCACAGCGGCTACACCTTC. Residues: CASSYRGRIHSGYTF.

The chain links TRBV11-2 to TRBJ2-7, with 8 positions matching TRBD2. Germline lookup yields CDR1 SGHAT and CDR2 FQNNGV. With V trimmed by 1 base and J by 5 bases, 13 bases remained unmatched. The CDR3 sequence is 17 residues long. In nucleotides, the CDR3 is TGTGCCAGCAGCTTAGGCCCTGTGGGACTAGAAGGCAACGAGCAGTACTTC. Its translation is CASSLGPVGLEGNEQYF.

The chain recombines TRBV4-1 with TRBJ1-4; unclear D gene. CDR1 is MGHRA, CDR2 YSYEKL, per germline. The CDR3 is 18 residues long. V gave up 3 bases and J gave up 0 bases, with 17 bases separating them. The chain's CDR3 is CASSQGPLVGATNEKLFF. The CDR3 bases are TGCGCCAGCAGCCAGGGTCCCTTAGTCGGGGCAACTAATGAAAAACTGTTTTTT.

The chain links TRBV11-2 to TRBJ1-1; possibly TRBD1 for D (6 bases). Germline CDR1 and CDR2: SGHAT and FQNNGV. Trimming shortened V by 5 bases and J by 8 bases, and 24 bases separated the two germline ends. The CDR3 has 16 residues. CDR3 loop: CASSPSRGGNGEEAFF. The DNA for the CDR3 is TGTGCCAGCAGCCCCAGCCGGGGGGGCAATGGGGAAGAAGCTTTCTTT.

The V gene is TRBV6-2 or TRBV6-3, the J gene TRBJ1-6; 9 bases align to TRBD1. J was trimmed by 10 bases and V by 0 bases; bases with no gene match: 4. The CDR3 totals 15 residues. Germline CDR1 reads MNHEY; CDR2 reads SVGEGT. The CDR3 bases are TGTGCCAGCAGTTACTCTAGGACAGGGGACTCACCCCTCCACTTT. It specifies CASSYSRTGDSPLHF.

This sequence joins TRBV12-5 and TRBJ2-1, with a possible D match to TRBD2 (6 bases). In germline, CDR1 is LGHNT, CDR2 FRNRAP. Trimming took 0 bases from V and 4 from J, leaving 10 bases between them. The CDR3 contains 15 residues. The DNA of the CDR3 is TGTGCTAGTGGTTTGGTACTGGCGGGGTACAATGAGCAGTTCTTC. Its protein product is CASGLVLAGYNEQFF.

The chain uses TRBV19 and TRBJ1-1; possible D gene TRBD1, 5 bases. With 8 bases removed from V and 6 bases from J, the gap between germline ends came to 10 bases. CDR1 is LNHDA and CDR2 is SQIVND in the germline V gene (reference sequence). The CDR3 has 11 residues. Written as DNA, the CDR3 is TGTGCCAGTTCGGTGGGGCCTGAAGCTTTCTTT. Amino acid sequence: CASSVGPEAFF. Full variable domain (remainder filled in from reference TRBV19 and TRBJ1-1): DGGITQSPKYLFRKEGQNVTLSCEQNLNHDAMYWYRQDPGQGLRLIYYSQIVNDFQKGDIAEGYSVSREKKESFPLTVTSAQKNPTAFYLCASSVGPEAFFGQGTRLTVV.

The table lists this clone with a count of one. The J gene is TRBJ2-2, the V gene TRBV21-1; the DNA was not compared with TRBD1, the D call given in the table. TRBV21-1 is reported as a pseudogene. This CDR3 is built from 18 residues. In DNA form, the CDR3 reads TGTGCCAGCAGCTCCCAATCTCCGGGACAGGGAGACACCGGGGAGCTGTTTTTT. Translation: CASSSQSPGQGDTGELFF.

The gene calls are TRBV11-2 and TRBJ1-2; possibly TRBD1 for D (5 bases). The CDR3 contains 10 residues. The germline CDR1 and CDR2 sequences are SGHAT and FQNNGV. The V gene lost 8 bases and the J gene lost 8 bases, with 9 bases spanning the gap. Here the CDR3 DNA reads TGTGCCAGCCAGGGCTACGGCTACACCTTC. Translation: CASQGYGYTF.

Turning to this clone: Other nucleotide sequences from this sample produce the same CDR3. The chain uses TRBV30 and TRBJ1-2; 7 nucleotides agree with TRBD1. The junction had 3 bases not matched to a gene; V was cut back by 4 bases and J by 4 bases. CDR1 and CDR2 (germline): GTSNPN, SVGIG (reference sequence). The CDR3 totals 12 residues. CDR3 protein: CAWTGGGYGYTF. As DNA, the CDR3 is TGTGCCTGGACAGGGGGTGGCTATGGCTACACCTTC.

V gene TRBV27 combines with J gene TRBJ2-5, with a tentative D call TRBD2 (7 bases). The V gene lost 4 bases and the J gene lost 1 base, with 13 bases spanning the gap. CDR3 length: 15 residues. Germline V CDR1 and CDR2: MNHEY, SMNVEV (reference sequence). CDR3 coding DNA: TGTGCCAGCAGTTCCCTAGGGGGGGTCCAAGAGACCCAGTACTTC. Amino acid sequence: CASSSLGGVQETQYF.

The chain is built from TRBV5-1 and TRBJ1-2; no definite D call. V shed 0 bases and J shed 6 bases, with 15 bases lying between them. The CDR3 has 15 amino acids. CDR1 is SGHRS, CDR2 YFSETQ, per germline. The CDR3 DNA reads as TGCGCCAGCAGCTTGGACAGTGGTTCCATGGATGGCTACACCTTC. This sequence encodes CASSLDSGSMDGYTF. Combining the CDR3 with reference TRBV5-1 and TRBJ1-2 gives the whole variable domain KAGVTQTPRYLIKTRGQQVTLSCSPISGHRSVSWYQQTPGQGLQFLFEYFSETQRNKGNFPGRFSGRQFSNSRSEMNVSTLELGDSALYLCASSLDSGSMDGYTFGSGTRLTVV.

The chain recombines TRBV6-1 with TRBJ1-2; D is perhaps TRBD1 (5 bases). With 1 base removed from V and 6 bases from J, the gap between germline ends came to 9 bases. The CDR3 spans 13 residues. The germline V gene has CDR1 MNHNS and CDR2 SASEGT. The CDR3 reads CASSEVWGHGYTF. Written as DNA, the CDR3 is TGTGCCAGCAGTGAAGTATGGGGCCATGGCTACACCTTC.